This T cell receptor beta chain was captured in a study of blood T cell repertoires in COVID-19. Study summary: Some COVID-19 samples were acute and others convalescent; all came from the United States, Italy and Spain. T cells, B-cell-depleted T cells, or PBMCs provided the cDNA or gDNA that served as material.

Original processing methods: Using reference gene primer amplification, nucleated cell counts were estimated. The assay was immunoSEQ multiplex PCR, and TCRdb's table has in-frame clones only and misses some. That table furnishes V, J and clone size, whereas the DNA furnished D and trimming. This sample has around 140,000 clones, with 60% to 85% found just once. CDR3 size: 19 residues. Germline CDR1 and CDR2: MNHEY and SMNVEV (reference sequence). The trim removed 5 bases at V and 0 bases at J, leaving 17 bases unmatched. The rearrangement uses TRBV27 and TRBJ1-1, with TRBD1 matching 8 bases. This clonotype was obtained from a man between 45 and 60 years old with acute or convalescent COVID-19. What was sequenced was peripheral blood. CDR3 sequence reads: CASSPRALGQEGMNTEAFF. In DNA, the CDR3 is TGTGCCAGCAGTCCACGGGCCCTGGGACAGGAAGGGATGAACACTGAAGCTTTCTTT.